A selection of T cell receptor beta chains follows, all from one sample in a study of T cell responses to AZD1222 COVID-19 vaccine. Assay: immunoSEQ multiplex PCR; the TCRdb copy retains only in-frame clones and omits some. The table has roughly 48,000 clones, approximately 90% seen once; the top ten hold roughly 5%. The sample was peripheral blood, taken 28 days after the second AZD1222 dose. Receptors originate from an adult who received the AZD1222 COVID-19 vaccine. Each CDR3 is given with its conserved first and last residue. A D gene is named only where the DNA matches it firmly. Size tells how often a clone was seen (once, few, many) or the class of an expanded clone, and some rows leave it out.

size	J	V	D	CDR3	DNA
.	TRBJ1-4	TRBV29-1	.	CSVVFQGGTNEKLFF	TGCAGCGTTGTCTTCCAGGGCGGGACTAATGAAAAACTGTTTTTT
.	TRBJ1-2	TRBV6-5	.	CASSSRDSPGLYGYTF	TGTGCCAGCAGTTCTCGGGACTCCCCGGGACTCTATGGCTACACCTTC
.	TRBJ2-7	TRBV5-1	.	CASSLEGSSYEQYF	TGCGCCAGCAGCTTGGAAGGGAGCTCCTACGAGCAGTACTTC
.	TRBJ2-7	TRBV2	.	CASTPDTRPYEQYF	TGTGCCAGCACCCCTGACACGCGTCCCTACGAGCAGTACTTC
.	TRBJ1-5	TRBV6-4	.	CASSDSTTASNQPQHF	TGTGCCAGCAGTGACTCAACTACAGCTAGCAATCAGCCCCAGCATTTT
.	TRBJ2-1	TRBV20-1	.	CSASRGAAYNEQFF	TGCAGTGCTAGTCGGGGGGCCGCATACAATGAGCAGTTCTTC
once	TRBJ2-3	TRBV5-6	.	CASSLSDTQYF	TGTGCCAGCAGCTTGTCGGATACGCAGTATTTT
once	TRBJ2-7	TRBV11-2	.	CASSLAPSEQYF	TGTGCCAGCAGCTTAGCGCCGAGCGAGCAGTACTTC
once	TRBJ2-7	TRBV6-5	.	CASKPGQIYEQYF	TGTGCCAGCAAACCGGGACAAATCTACGAGCAGTACTTC
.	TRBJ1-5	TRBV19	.	CASSIWTDQPQHF	TGTGCCAGTAGTATCTGGACAGATCAGCCCCAGCATTTT
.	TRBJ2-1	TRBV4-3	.	CASSQRLSNEQFF	TGCGCCAGCAGCCAGAGGCTTTCCAATGAGCAGTTCTTC
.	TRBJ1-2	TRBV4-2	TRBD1	CASSPRRGFSYGYTF	TGTGCCAGCAGCCCTCGCAGGGGGTTTAGCTATGGCTACACCTTC
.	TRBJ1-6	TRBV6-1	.	CASSEGTGTFNNSPLHF	TGTGCCAGCAGTGAAGGAACAGGGACCTTCAATAATTCACCCCTCCACTTT
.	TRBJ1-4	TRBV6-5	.	CASSYTGSTNEKLFF	TGTGCCAGCAGTTACACGGGGTCAACTAATGAAAAACTGTTTTTT
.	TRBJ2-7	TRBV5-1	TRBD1	CANQTGGSAYEQYF	TGCGCCAACCAAACAGGGGGAAGCGCCTACGAGCAGTACTTC
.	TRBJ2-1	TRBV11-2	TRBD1	CASSSGQGTYNEQFF	TGTGCCAGCAGCTCCGGACAGGGGACCTACAATGAGCAGTTCTTC
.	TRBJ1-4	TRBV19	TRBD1	CASRTQGWANEKLFF	TGTGCCAGTAGAACACAGGGGTGGGCTAATGAAAAACTGTTTTTT
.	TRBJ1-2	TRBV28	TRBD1	CASRRQGLDYGYTF	TGTGCCAGCAGACGACAGGGGTTGGACTATGGCTACACCTTC
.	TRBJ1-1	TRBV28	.	CASSEPTGTHMNTEAFF	TGTGCCAGCAGTGAGCCCACCGGGACACACATGAACACTGAAGCTTTCTTT
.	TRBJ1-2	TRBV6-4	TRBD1	CASSERQGRNYGYTF	TGTGCCAGCAGCGAACGACAGGGTCGGAACTATGGCTACACCTTC
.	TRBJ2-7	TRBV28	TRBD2	CASSPPGLAGKNSYEQYF	TGTGCCAGCAGTCCGCCGGGACTAGCGGGAAAAAATTCCTACGAGCAGTACTTC
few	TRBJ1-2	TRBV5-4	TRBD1	CASSPDRGVDGYTF	TGTGCCAGCAGCCCGGACAGGGGAGTGGATGGCTACACCTTC
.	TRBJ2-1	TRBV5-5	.	CASSLIGTEELQFF	TGTGCCAGCAGCTTGATAGGGACGGAGGAGCTCCAGTTCTTC
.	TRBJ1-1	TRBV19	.	CASSIEPANTEAFF	TGTGCCAGTAGTATAGAACCGGCGAACACTGAAGCTTTCTTT
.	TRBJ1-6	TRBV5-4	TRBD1	CASRSGTGASPLHF	TGTGCCAGCAGGTCCGGGACAGGGGCTTCACCCCTCCACTTT
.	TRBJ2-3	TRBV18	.	CASSAGVADTQYF	TGTGCCAGCTCAGCAGGGGTGGCAGATACGCAATATTTT
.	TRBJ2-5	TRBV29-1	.	CSVLRELQETQYF	TGCAGCGTGCTGAGAGAGCTGCAAGAGACCCAGTACTTC